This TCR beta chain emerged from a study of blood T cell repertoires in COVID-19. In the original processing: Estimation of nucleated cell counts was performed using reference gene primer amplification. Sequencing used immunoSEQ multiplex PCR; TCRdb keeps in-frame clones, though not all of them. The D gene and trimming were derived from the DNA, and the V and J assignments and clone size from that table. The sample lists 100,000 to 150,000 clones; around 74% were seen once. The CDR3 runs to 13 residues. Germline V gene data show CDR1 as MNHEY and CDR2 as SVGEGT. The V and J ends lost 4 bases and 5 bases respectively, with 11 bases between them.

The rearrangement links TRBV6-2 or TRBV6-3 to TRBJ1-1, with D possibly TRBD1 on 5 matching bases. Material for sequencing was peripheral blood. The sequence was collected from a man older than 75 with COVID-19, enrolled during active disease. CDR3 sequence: CASSSLQATEAFF. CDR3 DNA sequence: TGTGCCAGCAGTTCGTTACAGGCTACTGAAGCTTTCTTT.